This entry concerns a single T cell receptor (beta chain). The data belong to a study of blood T cell repertoires in COVID-19. Study-wide context: Whether acute or convalescent, the COVID-19 samples came from the United States, Italy and Spain. PBMCs, B-cell-depleted T cells, or T cells were the source of the cDNA or gDNA that made up the material.

Per the authors' pipeline: Amplified reference gene primers provided the basis for estimating nucleated cell counts. TCRdb's copy holds only in-frame clones and misses some; the assay was immunoSEQ multiplex PCR. V and J calls and clone size are those listed in that table; D and trimming were worked out from the DNA. The sample contains about 120,000 clones, around 81% of which appear only once. This CDR3 has 14 residues. Germline CDR1 SNHLY, CDR2 FYNNEI. Trimming removed 9 bases from V and 2 bases from J, with 16 bases in between. Sequencing input: peripheral blood. The chain combines TRBV2 with TRBJ1-2; D is uncertain. The origin of this receptor is a man between 65 and 85 years old with acute or convalescent COVID-19. CDR3 sequence (DNA): TGTGCCAGGGTGAACTTCCCCCCAAACTATGGCTACACCTTC. Its protein is CARVNFPPNYGYTF.